A selection of T cell receptor beta chains follows, all from one sample in a study of T cells in Graves' hyperthyroidism and ophthalmopathy. TCRdb passed the multiplex PCR reads through MiXCR, listing each CDR3 protein once. The table has about 740,000 distinct CDR3 sequences, approximately 15% seen once. Source material: blood. These receptors were collected from a woman between 18 and 30 years old with Graves' hyperthyroidism. Both conserved end residues are part of each CDR3. The order of the fields is V gene, clone size, D gene, J gene, CDR3 DNA, CDR3 protein. A D gene is named only where the DNA matches it firmly. Part of the rows lack a size; the others show once, few, many or a class for expanded clones.

V gene: TRBV11-3
clone size: many
D gene: TRBD1
J gene: TRBJ2-1
CDR3 DNA: TGTGCCAGCAGCAAAATAGGACAGGGGGCGGACAATGAGCAGTTCTTC
CDR3 protein: CASSKIGQGADNEQFF

V gene: TRBV3-1
clone size: many
D gene: .
J gene: TRBJ2-3
CDR3 DNA: TGTGCCAGCAGCCTTCAGCCGGGCACAGATACGCAGTATTTT
CDR3 protein: CASSLQPGTDTQYF

V gene: TRBV7-2
clone size: few
D gene: .
J gene: TRBJ2-7
CDR3 DNA: TGTGCCAGCAGTGATCCCCACAGGTACGAGCAGTACTTC
CDR3 protein: CASSDPHRYEQYF

V gene: TRBV11-2
clone size: few
D gene: .
J gene: TRBJ2-1
CDR3 DNA: TGTGCCAGCAGCTCCGATTCCTTCGGGGATCGGAATGAGCAGTTCTTC
CDR3 protein: CASSSDSFGDRNEQFF

V gene: TRBV20-1
clone size: many
D gene: TRBD1
J gene: TRBJ2-5
CDR3 DNA: TGCAGCCAGCCCTACAGGGGGCTGCGGGAGACCCAGTACTTC
CDR3 protein: CSQPYRGLRETQYF

V gene: TRBV6-2/TRBV6-3
clone size: .
D gene: TRBD1
J gene: TRBJ1-6
CDR3 DNA: TGTGCCAGCAGTGGGCCAGGGGGCGTTTTCGGGAATTCACCCCTCCACTTT
CDR3 protein: CASSGPGGVFGNSPLHF

V gene: TRBV12-3/TRBV12-4
clone size: few
D gene: .
J gene: TRBJ2-1
CDR3 DNA: TGTGCCAGCACTCGGACCGATTCCTACAATGAGCAGTTCTTC
CDR3 protein: CASTRTDSYNEQFF

V gene: TRBV7-2
clone size: once
D gene: .
J gene: TRBJ2-1
CDR3 DNA: TGTGCCAGCAGCTTAGCCCGGCATGAGCAGTTCTTC
CDR3 protein: CASSLARHEQFF

V gene: TRBV6-9
clone size: .
D gene: .
J gene: TRBJ1-6
CDR3 DNA: TGTGCCAGCAGTTACCTACGGGGGGCTACTCCTTGTCCCAGCTCCTATAATTCACCCCTCCACTTT
CDR3 protein: CASSYLRGATPCPSSYNSPLHF

V gene: TRBV7-2
clone size: many
D gene: TRBD2
J gene: TRBJ2-7
CDR3 DNA: TGTGCCAGCAGCTTAGCCGCTAGCGGGGCGTACTACGAGCAGTACTTC
CDR3 protein: CASSLAASGAYYEQYF

V gene: TRBV2
clone size: once
D gene: TRBD2
J gene: TRBJ2-5
CDR3 DNA: TGTGCCAGCAGTCCAGGGACTAGATTGGAGACCCAGTACTTC
CDR3 protein: CASSPGTRLETQYF

V gene: TRBV11-2
clone size: many
D gene: TRBD2
J gene: TRBJ2-1
CDR3 DNA: TGTGCCAGCAGCTTATACCGGACTAGCGGGGGGACCTACAATGAGCAGTTCTTC
CDR3 protein: CASSLYRTSGGTYNEQFF

V gene: TRBV7-9
clone size: many
D gene: .
J gene: TRBJ2-1
CDR3 DNA: TGTGCCAGCAGCTTAGCGCGATGGGGGGCTACCAATGAGCAGTTCTTC
CDR3 protein: CASSLARWGATNEQFF

V gene: TRBV3-1
clone size: many
D gene: .
J gene: TRBJ1-3
CDR3 DNA: TGTGCCAGCAGCCAATCTGGAAACACCATATATTTT
CDR3 protein: CASSQSGNTIYF

V gene: TRBV20-1
clone size: .
D gene: .
J gene: TRBJ2-1
CDR3 DNA: TGCAGTGCTAGAGATAGGGTGGCGGGACGTTACAATGAGCAGTTCTTC
CDR3 protein: CSARDRVAGRYNEQFF

V gene: TRBV6-2/TRBV6-3
clone size: many
D gene: TRBD2
J gene: TRBJ2-1
CDR3 DNA: TGTGCCAGCAGTTACTCAGGACTAGGGGCCTGGGATGAGCAGTTCTTC
CDR3 protein: CASSYSGLGAWDEQFF

V gene: TRBV6-1
clone size: few
D gene: .
J gene: TRBJ2-7
CDR3 DNA: TGTGCCAGCAGTACCCGCGGGGGCAGGGCCCGAAGGGTGTACGAGCAGTACTTC
CDR3 protein: CASSTRGGRARRVYEQYF

V gene: TRBV20-1
clone size: .
D gene: TRBD2
J gene: TRBJ2-2
CDR3 DNA: TGCAGTGCGGACCGCTTACTAGCGGGAGATACCGGGGAGCTGTTTTTT
CDR3 protein: CSADRLLAGDTGELFF

V gene: TRBV12-3/TRBV12-4
clone size: many
D gene: TRBD2
J gene: TRBJ2-7
CDR3 DNA: TGTGCCAGCGCGGCTAGCGGGTCAGTAAAGCAGTACTTC
CDR3 protein: CASAASGSVKQYF

V gene: TRBV20-1
clone size: many
D gene: .
J gene: TRBJ2-7
CDR3 DNA: TGCAGTGCTAGAGATTTAGGGGGGCAGTACTTC
CDR3 protein: CSARDLGGQYF

V gene: TRBV28
clone size: .
D gene: .
J gene: TRBJ2-5
CDR3 DNA: TGTGCCAGCAGCTTACCGGGCGTAGTTCCAGAGACCCAGTACTTC
CDR3 protein: CASSLPGVVPETQYF

V gene: TRBV6-2/TRBV6-3
clone size: many
D gene: .
J gene: TRBJ2-2
CDR3 DNA: TGTGCCAGCAGTTACATCGGCACACACACCGGGGAGCTGTTTTTT
CDR3 protein: CASSYIGTHTGELFF

V gene: TRBV7-2
clone size: many
D gene: TRBD1
J gene: TRBJ2-1
CDR3 DNA: TGTGCCAGCAGCTCAAGGGGACAGGGGATGAATGAGCAGTTCTTC
CDR3 protein: CASSSRGQGMNEQFF

V gene: TRBV4-1
clone size: .
D gene: .
J gene: TRBJ1-1
CDR3 DNA: TGCGCCAGCAGCGAGGGAGACCTGAACACTGAAGCTTTCTTT
CDR3 protein: CASSEGDLNTEAFF

V gene: TRBV6-2/TRBV6-3
clone size: many
D gene: .
J gene: TRBJ2-2
CDR3 DNA: TGTGCCAGCAGTTACTCCCCGGGTGGCCTTGGCGGGGAGCTGTTTTTT
CDR3 protein: CASSYSPGGLGGELFF

V gene: TRBV7-2
clone size: many
D gene: .
J gene: TRBJ1-1
CDR3 DNA: TGTGCCAGCAGCTTAGTTCAGGGTCTCACTGAAGCTTTCTTT
CDR3 protein: CASSLVQGLTEAFF

V gene: TRBV11-2
clone size: many
D gene: .
J gene: TRBJ2-6
CDR3 DNA: TGTGCCAGCAGCTTACTCTTAACTGGGGCCAACGTCCTGACTTTC
CDR3 protein: CASSLLLTGANVLTF

V gene: TRBV7-2
clone size: many
D gene: TRBD1
J gene: TRBJ1-2
CDR3 DNA: TGTGCCAGCAGCTTAGCGAGAACCGGGACAGGCCCTCCAGGCTACACCTTC
CDR3 protein: CASSLARTGTGPPGYTF

V gene: TRBV20-1
clone size: .
D gene: .
J gene: TRBJ1-5
CDR3 DNA: TGCAGTGCCGTACCGGGACACAAGAGCAATAGCAATCAGCCCCAGCATTTT
CDR3 protein: CSAVPGHKSNSNQPQHF

V gene: TRBV7-2
clone size: many
D gene: .
J gene: TRBJ2-7
CDR3 DNA: TGTGCCAGCCGTTCAGGGGCAGGCGGTTACGAGCAGTACTTC
CDR3 protein: CASRSGAGGYEQYF